This TCR beta chain is drawn from a study of cytomegalovirus exposure and HLA in healthy donors. At the level of the study: For the approximately 360 genotyped donors, about 79% fell within the Caucasian-associated ancestry cluster.

The V end was cut by 4 bases, the J end by 5 bases, with 14 bases between. This CDR3 region has 14 residues. CDR1 and CDR2 from the germline V gene are SNHLY and FYNNEI. Of note for this clone: Its antigen is not known.

General study findings and limits: Earlier analysis looked at TCR beta V segments, and most were productive about 87% or about 30% of the time. The study labeled more than 150 TCR beta chains cytomegalovirus-associated. High sensitivity and specificity were reportedly achieved when the classifier diagnosed cytomegalovirus status.

PCR amplification relied on 60 Vbeta primers (plus 13 Jbeta primers). Clones were read by immunoSEQ multiplex PCR, and TCRdb kept only the in-frame ones, dropping some. The table shows roughly 140,000 clones, with over 55% occurring only once. The material sequenced was PBMCs. This chain uses TRBV2 with TRBJ2-5, with TRBD2 as a possible D gene (5 bases). The receptor was derived from a man aged 40-55 years in good health and CMV-seronegative. CDR3 nucleotides: TGTGCCAGCAGTGGGCCGGGATCCGGGGAGACCCAGTACTTC. It translates to CASSGPGSGETQYF.